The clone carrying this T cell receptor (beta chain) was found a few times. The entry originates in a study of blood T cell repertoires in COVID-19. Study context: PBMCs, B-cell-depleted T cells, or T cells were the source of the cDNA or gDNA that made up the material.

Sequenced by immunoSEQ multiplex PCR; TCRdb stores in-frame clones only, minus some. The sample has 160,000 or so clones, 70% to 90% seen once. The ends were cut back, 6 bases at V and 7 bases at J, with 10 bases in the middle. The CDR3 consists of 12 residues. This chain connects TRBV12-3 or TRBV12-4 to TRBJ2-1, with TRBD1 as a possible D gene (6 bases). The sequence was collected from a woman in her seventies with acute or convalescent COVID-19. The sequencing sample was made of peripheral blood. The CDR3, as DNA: TGTGCCAGCAGCAAAGGGGGTAATGAGCAGTTCTTC. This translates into CASSKGGNEQFF.